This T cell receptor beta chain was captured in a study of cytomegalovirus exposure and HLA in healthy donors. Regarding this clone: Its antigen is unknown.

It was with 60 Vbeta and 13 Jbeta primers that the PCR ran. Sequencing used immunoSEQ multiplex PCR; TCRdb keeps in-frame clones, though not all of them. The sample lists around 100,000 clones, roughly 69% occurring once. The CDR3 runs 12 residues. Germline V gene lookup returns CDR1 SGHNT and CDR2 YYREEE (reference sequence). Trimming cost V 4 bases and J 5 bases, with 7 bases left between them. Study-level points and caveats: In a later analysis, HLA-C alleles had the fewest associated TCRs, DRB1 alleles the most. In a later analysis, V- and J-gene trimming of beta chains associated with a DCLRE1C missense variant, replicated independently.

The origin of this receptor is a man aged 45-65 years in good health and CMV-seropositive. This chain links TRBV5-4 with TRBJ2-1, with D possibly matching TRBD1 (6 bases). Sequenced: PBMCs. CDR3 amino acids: CASSRQDNEQFF. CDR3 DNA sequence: TGTGCCAGCAGCCGACAGGACAATGAGCAGTTCTTC.